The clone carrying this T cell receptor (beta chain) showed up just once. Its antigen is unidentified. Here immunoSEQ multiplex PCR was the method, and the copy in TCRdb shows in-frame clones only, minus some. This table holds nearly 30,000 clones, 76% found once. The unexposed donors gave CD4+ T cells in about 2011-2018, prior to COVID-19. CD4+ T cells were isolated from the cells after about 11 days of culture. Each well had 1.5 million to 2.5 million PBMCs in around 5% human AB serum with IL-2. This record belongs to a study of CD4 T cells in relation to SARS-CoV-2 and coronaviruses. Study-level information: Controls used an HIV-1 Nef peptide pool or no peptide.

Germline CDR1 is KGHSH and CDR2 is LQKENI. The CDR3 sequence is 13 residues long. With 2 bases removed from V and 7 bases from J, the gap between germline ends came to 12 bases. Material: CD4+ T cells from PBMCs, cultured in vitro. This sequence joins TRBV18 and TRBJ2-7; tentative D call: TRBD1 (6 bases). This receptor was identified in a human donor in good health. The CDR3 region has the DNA TGTGCCAGCTCACCAGGGGACCAGGGGGAGCAGTACTTC. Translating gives CASSPGDQGEQYF. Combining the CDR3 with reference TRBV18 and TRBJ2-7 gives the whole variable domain NAGVMQNPRHLVRRRGQEARLRCSPMKGHSHVYWYRQLPEEGLKFMVYLQKENIIDESGMPKERFSAEFPKEGPSILRIQQVVRGDSAAYFCASSPGDQGEQYFGPGTRLTVT.